The entry that follows covers one T cell receptor beta chain sequence. Clones were read by immunoSEQ multiplex PCR, and TCRdb kept only the in-frame ones, dropping some. Here the sample spans some 200,000 clones, approximately 78% being singletons. During active infection, Seattle patients enrolled and were then monitored through disease. The data stem from a study of blood T cell repertoires in COVID-19. Looking at the study overall: From the United States, Italy and Spain came samples of acute and convalescent COVID-19. Sources were T cells, B-cell-depleted T cells, or PBMCs; the material itself was cDNA or gDNA.

This CDR3 region has 14 residues. V was cut by 4 bases and J by 6 bases, with 11 bases left in between. From germline, CDR1 is SGHRS and CDR2 YFSETQ. Material: peripheral blood. The chain couples TRBV5-1 to TRBJ1-6; D is perhaps TRBD1 (5 bases). This TCR derives from a woman aged 65 to 85 with COVID-19, enrolled during active disease. The CDR3 DNA reads TGCGCCAGCAGCCAGGGTGCAACTAATTCACCCCTCCACTTT. It is translated as CASSQGATNSPLHF.